This TCR beta chain derives from a study of tumor-infiltrating lymphocytes in primary liver carcinoma. Germline values: CDR1 SGHNT, CDR2 YENEEA. The CDR3 is made up of 13 amino acids. Synthesis of TCR beta cDNA was carried out from 500 ng total RNA with a constant-region primer. Three nested multiplex PCR rounds, a slightly modified ARM-PCR, produced the libraries for TCR beta. TRBV1-TRBV30 forward and Cbeta reverse primers drove the first two roughly 10-cycle rounds. TCRdb used MiXCR to reprocess the multiplex PCR reads, holding one entry per CDR3 protein. The sample has 90,000 to 140,000 distinct CDR3 sequences, around 80% seen once. A word on this clonotype: One end of the junction fails to match germline, which may point to a read error.

Unsorted bulk tissue, about 20-32 mg of it, served as the source for co-extraction of RNA and DNA. This TCR was recovered from a man aged 35 to 55 with primary liver carcinoma and hepatitis B virus infection. The rearrangement joins TRBV11-3 to TRBJ1-1; D is undetermined. Sequencing was performed on liver tumor tissue from sampling region 3. The subset: tumor region T3, left-lateral pole. This chain's CDR3 is CASCLERDTEAFF. The CDR3 DNA reads as TGTGCCAGCTGCTTAGAAAGGGATACTGAAGCCTTCTTT.